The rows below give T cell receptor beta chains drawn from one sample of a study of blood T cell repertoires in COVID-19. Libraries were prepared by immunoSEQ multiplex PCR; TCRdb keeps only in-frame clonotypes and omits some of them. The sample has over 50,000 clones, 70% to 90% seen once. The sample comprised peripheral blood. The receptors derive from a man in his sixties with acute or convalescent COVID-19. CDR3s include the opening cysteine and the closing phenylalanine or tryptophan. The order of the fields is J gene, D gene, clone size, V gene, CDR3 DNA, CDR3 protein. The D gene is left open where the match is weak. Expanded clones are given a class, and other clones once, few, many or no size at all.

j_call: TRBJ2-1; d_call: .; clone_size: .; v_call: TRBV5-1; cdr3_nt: TGCGCCAGCAGCTTGGGCGGGACAGCTTACAATGAGCAGTTCTTC; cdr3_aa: CASSLGGTAYNEQFF
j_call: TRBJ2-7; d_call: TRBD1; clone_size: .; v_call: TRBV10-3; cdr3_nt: TGTGCCATCAGCGGACAGGGAACCTACGAGCAGTACTTC; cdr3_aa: CAISGQGTYEQYF
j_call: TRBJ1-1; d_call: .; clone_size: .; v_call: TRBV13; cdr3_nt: TGTGCCAGCAACAGGATGAACACTGAAGCTTTCTTT; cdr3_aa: CASNRMNTEAFF
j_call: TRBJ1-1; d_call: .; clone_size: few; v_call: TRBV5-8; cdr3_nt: TGTGCCAGCAGCTCACCAACACGAAGGGGGAACACTGAAGCTTTCTTT; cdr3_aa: CASSSPTRRGNTEAFF
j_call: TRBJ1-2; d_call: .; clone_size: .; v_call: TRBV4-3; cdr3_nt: TGCGCCAGCAGCCAAGATACGGACACTGCGGGGATAAACTATGGCTACACCTTC; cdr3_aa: CASSQDTDTAGINYGYTF
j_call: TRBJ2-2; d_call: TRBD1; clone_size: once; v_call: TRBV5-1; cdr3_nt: TGCGCCAGCAAGTTGGGACAGGGCTGGACCGGGGAGCTGTTTTTT; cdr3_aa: CASKLGQGWTGELFF
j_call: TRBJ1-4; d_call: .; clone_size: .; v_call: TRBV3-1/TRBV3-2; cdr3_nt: TGTGCCAGCAGCCAAGATCCCCGACAGGAGACTAATGAAAAACTGTTTTTT; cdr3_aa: CASSQDPRQETNEKLFF
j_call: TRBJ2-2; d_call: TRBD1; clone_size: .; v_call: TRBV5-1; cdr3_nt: TGCGCCAGCAGCGACGGGACAGCGAACACCGGGGAGCTGTTTTTT; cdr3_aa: CASSDGTANTGELFF
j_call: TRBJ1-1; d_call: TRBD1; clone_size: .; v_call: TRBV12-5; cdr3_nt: TGTGCTAGTGGTTTGGCCACTACAGGGGGGAACACTGAAGCTTTCTTT; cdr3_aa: CASGLATTGGNTEAFF
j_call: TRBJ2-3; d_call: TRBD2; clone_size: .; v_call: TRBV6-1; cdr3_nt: TGTGCCAGCAGTGAAATAGCGGGGGGGAGCACAGATACGCAGTATTTT; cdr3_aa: CASSEIAGGSTDTQYF
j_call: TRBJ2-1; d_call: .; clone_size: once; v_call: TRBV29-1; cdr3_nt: TGCAGCGTGGAGAAGAGCGGGGAGCAGTTCTTC; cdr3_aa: CSVEKSGEQFF
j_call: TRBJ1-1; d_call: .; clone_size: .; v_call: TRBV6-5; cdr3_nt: TGTGCCAGCAGTTACTCAGGGACAACCGTTTTTAGGGAAGCTTTCTTT; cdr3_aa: CASSYSGTTVFREAFF
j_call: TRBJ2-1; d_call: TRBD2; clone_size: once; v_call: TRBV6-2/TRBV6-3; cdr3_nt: TGTGCCAGCAGCGGGACTAGCGGGGGCTATGAGCAGTTCTTC; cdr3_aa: CASSGTSGGYEQFF
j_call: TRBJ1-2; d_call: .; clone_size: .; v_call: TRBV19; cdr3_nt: TGTGCCAGCGCCTCCGGTGGGGGGGCCAAAGTATATGGCTACACCTTC; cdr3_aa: CASASGGGAKVYGYTF
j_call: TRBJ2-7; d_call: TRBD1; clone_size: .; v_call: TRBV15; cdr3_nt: TGTGCCACCAGCAGAGTATTGGGGACAGCGAGCTCCTACGAGCAGTACTTC; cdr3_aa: CATSRVLGTASSYEQYF
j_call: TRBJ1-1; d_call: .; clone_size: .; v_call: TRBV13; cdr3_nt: TGTGCCAGCAGCTCCCGTCAACAGGGCACTGAAGCTTTCTTT; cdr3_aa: CASSSRQQGTEAFF
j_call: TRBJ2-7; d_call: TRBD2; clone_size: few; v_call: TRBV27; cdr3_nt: TGTGCCAGCAGTACCGGGACTAGCGGACACTACGAGCAGTACTTC; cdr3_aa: CASSTGTSGHYEQYF
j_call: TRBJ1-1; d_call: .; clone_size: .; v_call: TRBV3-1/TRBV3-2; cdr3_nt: TGTGCCAGCAGCCAAGTCTCGGACAGCGAAGCTTTCTTT; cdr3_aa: CASSQVSDSEAFF
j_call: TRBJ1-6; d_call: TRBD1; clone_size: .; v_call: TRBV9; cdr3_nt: TGTGCCAGCAGCATTGGACAGGTCCTGGCTTCACCCCTCCACTTT; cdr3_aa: CASSIGQVLASPLHF
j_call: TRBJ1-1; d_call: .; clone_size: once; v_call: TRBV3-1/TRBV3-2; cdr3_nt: TGTGCCAGCACCTACGATCAGGGCCAGGGGGCTTTCTTT; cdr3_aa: CASTYDQGQGAFF
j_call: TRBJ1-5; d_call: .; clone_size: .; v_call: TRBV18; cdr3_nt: TGTGCCAGCTCAAAAGGCGGTCAGCCCCAGCATTTT; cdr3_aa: CASSKGGQPQHF
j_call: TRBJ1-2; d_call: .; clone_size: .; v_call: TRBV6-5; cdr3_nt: TGTGCCAGCAGTTACGGAGGCGGAGGCTACACCTTC; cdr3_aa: CASSYGGGGYTF
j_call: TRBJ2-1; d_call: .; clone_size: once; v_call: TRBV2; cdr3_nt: TGTGCCAGCAGCGCGGGGTACAATGAGCAGTTCTTC; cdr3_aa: CASSAGYNEQFF
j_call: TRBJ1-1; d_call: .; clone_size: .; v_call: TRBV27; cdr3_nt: TGTGCCAGCAGTTTAGCAGGGCGTACTGAAGCTTTCTTT; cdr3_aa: CASSLAGRTEAFF
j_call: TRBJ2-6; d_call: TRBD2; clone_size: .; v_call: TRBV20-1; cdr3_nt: TGCAGTGCTAGTCCCAGCGGGGGACACTCTGGGGCCAACGTCCTGACTTTC; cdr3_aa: CSASPSGGHSGANVLTF
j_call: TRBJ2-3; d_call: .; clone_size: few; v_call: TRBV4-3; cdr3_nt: TGCGCCAGCAGCCAAGGAGTTTGGCAGGTCGACACAGATACGCAGTATTTT; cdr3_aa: CASSQGVWQVDTDTQYF
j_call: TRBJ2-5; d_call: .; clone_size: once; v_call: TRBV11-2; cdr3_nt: TGTGCCAGCAGCCTAACGCCGGACCGGGGAGAGACCCAGTACTTC; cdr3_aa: CASSLTPDRGETQYF
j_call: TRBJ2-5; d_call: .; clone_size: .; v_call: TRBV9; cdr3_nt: TGTGCCAGCAGCGAGGGAAGGGGCCCCATACACTTC; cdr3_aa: CASSEGRGPIHF
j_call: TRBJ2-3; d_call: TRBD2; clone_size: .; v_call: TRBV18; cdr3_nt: TGTGCCAGCTCACTTCTAGCGGGGCGCACAGATACGCAGTATTTT; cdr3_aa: CASSLLAGRTDTQYF
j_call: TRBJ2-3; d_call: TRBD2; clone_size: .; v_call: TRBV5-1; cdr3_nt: TGCGCCAGCAGCCCGGGAGGGGGGCCTAGCACAGATACGCAGTATTTT; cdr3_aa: CASSPGGGPSTDTQYF
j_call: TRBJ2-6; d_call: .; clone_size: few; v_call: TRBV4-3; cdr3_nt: TGCGCCAGCAGGGACAGACACGGAAGGAGCTCTGGGGCCAACGTCCTGACTTTC; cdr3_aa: CASRDRHGRSSGANVLTF
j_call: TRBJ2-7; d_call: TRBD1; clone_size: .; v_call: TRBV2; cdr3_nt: TGTGCCAGCAACCGGGACAGCACGCTTTCCTACGAGCAGTACTTC; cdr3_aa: CASNRDSTLSYEQYF
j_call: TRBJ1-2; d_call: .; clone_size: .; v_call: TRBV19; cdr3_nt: TGTGCCAGTAGGGGGGGAATGGTCTATGGCTACACCTTC; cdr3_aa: CASRGGMVYGYTF
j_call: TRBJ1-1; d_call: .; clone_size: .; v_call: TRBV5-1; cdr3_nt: TGCGCCAGCAGCGGTTTGGACAGTACCCAAGGTCCTTCAGCTTTCTTT; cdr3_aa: CASSGLDSTQGPSAFF
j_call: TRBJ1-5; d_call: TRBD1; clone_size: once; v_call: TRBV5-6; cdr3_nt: TGTGCCAGCAGCTTGGCCCAGGGGGCTGGTCAGCCCCAGCATTTT; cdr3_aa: CASSLAQGAGQPQHF
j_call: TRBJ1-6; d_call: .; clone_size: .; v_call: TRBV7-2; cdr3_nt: TGTGCCAGCAGCTTAGTGTCAACTGGACCCCTCCACTTT; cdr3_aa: CASSLVSTGPLHF
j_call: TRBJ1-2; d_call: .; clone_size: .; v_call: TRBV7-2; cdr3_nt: TGTGCCAGCAGCTTCCGGGACTCCCATGGCTACACCTTC; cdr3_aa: CASSFRDSHGYTF
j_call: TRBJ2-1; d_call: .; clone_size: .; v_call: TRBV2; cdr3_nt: TGTGCCAGCAGTGACTCTAAACGGTTCTTC; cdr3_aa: CASSDSKRFF
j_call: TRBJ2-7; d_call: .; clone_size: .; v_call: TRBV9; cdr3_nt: TGTGCCAGCAGCGTAGGCGGGGGCTCAGAGCAGTACTTC; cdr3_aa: CASSVGGGSEQYF
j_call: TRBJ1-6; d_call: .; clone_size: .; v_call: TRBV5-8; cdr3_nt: TGTGCCAGCAGCTTGGACAGGGCCGCCTATAATTCACCCCTCCACTTT; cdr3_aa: CASSLDRAAYNSPLHF
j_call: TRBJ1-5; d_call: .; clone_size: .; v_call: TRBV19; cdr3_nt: TGTGCCAGTAGTATAGCCAGGGTCTATCAGCCCCAGCATTTT; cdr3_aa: CASSIARVYQPQHF
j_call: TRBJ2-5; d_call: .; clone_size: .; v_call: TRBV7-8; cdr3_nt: TGTGCCAGCAGCCCCCCCTTCGTTGGGCAGCAAGAGACCCAGTACTTC; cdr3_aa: CASSPPFVGQQETQYF
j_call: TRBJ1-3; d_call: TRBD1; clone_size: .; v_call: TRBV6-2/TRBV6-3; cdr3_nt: TGTGCCAGCAGTACCACCGGGACAGGATTCTTTTCTGGCGGAAACACCATATATTTT; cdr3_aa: CASSTTGTGFFSGGNTIYF
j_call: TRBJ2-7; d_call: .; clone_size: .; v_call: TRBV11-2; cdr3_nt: TGTGCCAGCAGCTTAGGATGGACAGCCTACGAGCAGTACTTC; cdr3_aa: CASSLGWTAYEQYF
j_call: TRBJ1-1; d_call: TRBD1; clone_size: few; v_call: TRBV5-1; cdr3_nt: TGCGCCAGCAGTTCCGGGACAGCCCACACTGAAGCTTTCTTT; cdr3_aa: CASSSGTAHTEAFF
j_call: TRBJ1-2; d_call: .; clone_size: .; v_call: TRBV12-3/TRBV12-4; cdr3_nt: TGTGCCAGCAGTCCCGGGTCCTATGGCTACACCTTC; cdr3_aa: CASSPGSYGYTF
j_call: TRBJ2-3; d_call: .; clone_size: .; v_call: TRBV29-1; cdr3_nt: TGCAGCTTTTCTCGAATCCAACAGGGCCGCACAGATACGCAGTATTTT; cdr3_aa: CSFSRIQQGRTDTQYF
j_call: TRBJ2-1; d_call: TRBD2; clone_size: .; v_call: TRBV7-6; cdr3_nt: TGTGCCAGCAGCGGGAGGGCATCTTCCTACAATGAGCAGTTCTTC; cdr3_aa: CASSGRASSYNEQFF
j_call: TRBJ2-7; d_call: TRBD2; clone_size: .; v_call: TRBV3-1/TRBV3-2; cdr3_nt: TGTGCCAGCAGCCAGGCAGCGGGGGGGCCCCGGGAGCAGTACTTC; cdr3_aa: CASSQAAGGPREQYF
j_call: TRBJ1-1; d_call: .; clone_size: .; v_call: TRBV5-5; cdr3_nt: TGTGCCAGCAGCTTCGGTACTCAAGAAGCTTTCTTT; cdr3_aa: CASSFGTQEAFF
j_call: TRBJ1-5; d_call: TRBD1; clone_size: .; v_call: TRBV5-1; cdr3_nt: TGCGCCAGCAGCTTGGGTGGGACAGGGAATCAGCCCCAGCATTTT; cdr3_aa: CASSLGGTGNQPQHF